Listed below are T cell receptor beta chains from one sample, sequenced in a study of blood T cell repertoires in COVID-19. The data were produced by immunoSEQ multiplex PCR, yet TCRdb's version contains in-frame clones alone and is incomplete. This table holds about 95,000 clones, 75% to 90% found once. The sequenced sample was peripheral blood. These receptors were obtained from a man aged 55 to 70 with COVID-19, enrolled during active disease. The CDR3 runs from the conserved cysteine through the conserved F or W. D genes are given only for firm matches. The size field is filled for only some rows; it gives once, few, many or a size class.

TRBD2 | TRBJ2-1 | TRBV29-1 | NA | TGCAGCCCCGCGGGAGTGGCGGGAGGGCACAATGAGCAGTTCTTC | CSPAGVAGGHNEQFF
TRBD1 | TRBJ1-6 | TRBV4-2 | NA | TGTGCCAGCAGCCAGGACAGGGCAGATTCACCCCTCCACTTT | CASSQDRADSPLHF
NA | TRBJ2-5 | TRBV4-2 | NA | TGTGCCAGCAGCCAAGATATGACTAACCAAGAGACCCAGTACTTC | CASSQDMTNQETQYF
NA | TRBJ2-7 | TRBV9 | NA | TGTGCCAGCAGCGTAGCTACGGAGACCTACGAGCAGTACTTC | CASSVATETYEQYF
NA | TRBJ2-7 | TRBV4-1 | few | TGCGCCAGCAGCTCTCTGGGAAGGGGCGAGCAGTACTTC | CASSSLGRGEQYF
NA | TRBJ1-3 | TRBV9 | NA | TGTGCCAGCAGCGTAGTAGACACCCCATCGATTGGAAACACCATATATTTT | CASSVVDTPSIGNTIYF
TRBD2 | TRBJ2-7 | TRBV30 | NA | TGTGCCTGGAGCGGAGCGGGGGCTAGCGGGCTGGAGCAGTACTTC | CAWSGAGASGLEQYF
NA | TRBJ1-2 | TRBV7-8 | few | TGTGCCAGCAGCTTAGTTGGCGGGCCCTATAACTATGGCTACACCTTC | CASSLVGGPYNYGYTF
NA | TRBJ2-3 | TRBV5-4 | few | TGTGCTATCAGCCTTGGCAAAATAGATACGCAGTATTTT | CAISLGKIDTQYF
TRBD2 | TRBJ2-5 | TRBV7-9 | NA | TGTGCCAGCAGCCCGCCGGGGCGCGGGAGGGTAGAGGAGACCCAGTACTTC | CASSPPGRGRVEETQYF
TRBD1 | TRBJ1-1 | TRBV10-3 | NA | TGTGCCATCAGCAGACAGGGGAGGAACACTGAAGCTTTCTTT | CAISRQGRNTEAFF
NA | TRBJ1-3 | TRBV6-5 | NA | TGTGCCAGCAGTTACGCGGGCCACTCTGGAAACACCATATATTTT | CASSYAGHSGNTIYF
NA | TRBJ2-3 | TRBV3-1/TRBV3-2 | NA | TGTGCCAGCACCCCCAGCGCGGGACGCACAGATACGCAGTATTTT | CASTPSAGRTDTQYF
TRBD1 | TRBJ1-2 | TRBV5-4 | few | TGTGCCAGCAGCTTGGGACAGGGAGTGGGTGGCTACACCTTC | CASSLGQGVGGYTF
TRBD1 | TRBJ2-1 | TRBV19 | NA | TGTGCCAGTAGAGACACTCCGGGACAGGATTACAATGAGCAGTTCTTC | CASRDTPGQDYNEQFF
NA | TRBJ1-1 | TRBV6-5 | NA | TGTGCCAGCATCTGGGGGGGTATGGACACTGAAGCTTTCTTT | CASIWGGMDTEAFF
NA | TRBJ1-4 | TRBV7-6 | NA | TGTGCCAGCAGCCCATCTCCCGGACAGCAAAATGAAAAACTGTTTTTT | CASSPSPGQQNEKLFF
TRBD1 | TRBJ1-1 | TRBV6-5 | NA | TGTGCCAGCAGTTCATTGGACAGGGGCACTGAAGCTTTCTTT | CASSSLDRGTEAFF
TRBD1 | TRBJ1-5 | TRBV28 | NA | TGTGCCAGCACACCCTCCGGGACAGCACTTTATAGCAATCAGCCCCAGCATTTT | CASTPSGTALYSNQPQHF
TRBD2 | TRBJ2-7 | TRBV4-1 | NA | TGCGCCAGCAGCACACTAGCTTTGAGGGAGGGCCGACTCTACGAGCAGTACTTC | CASSTLALREGRLYEQYF
TRBD1 | TRBJ1-1 | TRBV20-1 | NA | TGCAGTGCTAGTGCTCGGACAGGGAACACTGAAGCTTTCTTT | CSASARTGNTEAFF
NA | TRBJ1-6 | TRBV30 | NA | TGTGCCTGGAGTGCTACAGGGAATTCACCCCTCCACTTT | CAWSATGNSPLHF
TRBD1 | TRBJ1-2 | TRBV4-1 | NA | TGCGCCAGCAGCCAACCAGTAGGACAGGGGGCTGATGGCTACACCTTC | CASSQPVGQGADGYTF
TRBD2 | TRBJ2-1 | TRBV2 | NA | TGTGCCAGCAGTGAAGCCCCTGGACTAGCGGGAGGGCGGTCTTACAATGAGCAGTTCTTC | CASSEAPGLAGGRSYNEQFF
TRBD2 | TRBJ2-2 | TRBV18 | once | TGTGCCAGCTCACCACCTTGGACTAGCGGGGACGGGGAGCTGTTTTTT | CASSPPWTSGDGELFF
TRBD1 | TRBJ1-1 | TRBV12-5 | NA | TGTGCTAGTGGTTTGGGACAGGGGGCGGCCACTGAAGCTTTCTTT | CASGLGQGAATEAFF
TRBD1 | TRBJ1-2 | TRBV10-3 | NA | TGTGCCATCAGTGAGTCGGGACAGGGGCTCTATGGCTACACCTTC | CAISESGQGLYGYTF
NA | TRBJ2-7 | TRBV28 | few | TGTGCCAGCAGTGTACCCGGGACTCTCACCTACGAGCAGTACTTC | CASSVPGTLTYEQYF
NA | TRBJ1-1 | TRBV7-8 | NA | TGTGCCAGCAGCTGGGGCGCGAACACTGAAGCTTTCTTT | CASSWGANTEAFF
TRBD2 | TRBJ2-1 | TRBV11-1 | NA | TGTGCCAGCAGCAACCAGCGGGAGGGCCTCTATGAGCAGTTCTTC | CASSNQREGLYEQFF
TRBD1 | TRBJ1-1 | TRBV9 | once | TGTGCCAGCAATAGACAGGGAGCCACTGACACTGAAGCTTTCTTT | CASNRQGATDTEAFF
NA | TRBJ2-5 | TRBV5-4 | NA | TGTGCCAGCAGCCGGACTCTTCGAAAAGAGACCCAGTACTTC | CASSRTLRKETQYF
TRBD1 | TRBJ2-5 | TRBV19 | NA | TGTGCCAGTAGTAGTGGGTCTGGGACAGGGGTTCGGGAGACCCAGTACTTC | CASSSGSGTGVRETQYF
NA | TRBJ2-7 | TRBV30 | NA | TGTGCCTGGAGTCGGACGGGAGACTACGAGCAGTACTTC | CAWSRTGDYEQYF
TRBD1 | TRBJ1-4 | TRBV5-1 | NA | TGCGCCAGCAGCTTGGGGGGACAGGGTGCTGAAAAACTGTTTTTT | CASSLGGQGAEKLFF
NA | TRBJ1-5 | TRBV3-1/TRBV3-2 | NA | TGTGGAGGGGCGGGAATTAATCAGCCCCAGCATTTT | CGGAGINQPQHF
NA | TRBJ2-7 | TRBV3-1/TRBV3-2 | NA | TGTGCCAGCAGCCAAGTAGCCAGGGTAGGAGCCTACGAGCAGTACTTC | CASSQVARVGAYEQYF
NA | TRBJ2-7 | TRBV5-4 | NA | TGTGCCAGCAGCTTAGACGGAAGGGGGGAGCAGTACTTC | CASSLDGRGEQYF